There are many counts of the clone carrying this T cell receptor beta chain. This specimen belongs to a study of human T cells and chemical hapten exposure. TCRdb fed the RACE reads into MiXCR, producing one record per CDR3 protein. The profile shows some 65,000 distinct CDR3 sequences, around 6.5% of them singletons. Time point given: healthy volunteer bleed at 6 weeks. Sequencing started from total RNA isolated from unfractionated whole blood. The CDR3 runs to 16 residues. The chain couples TRBV21-1 to TRBJ2-7; TRBD1 is the table's D call and was not checked against the DNA. TRBV21-1 is a pseudogene locus. This TCR was sampled from a female donor in good health. Some clones in this sample may be carry-over from other donors' samples. The source material was whole blood. In nucleotides, the CDR3 is TGTGCCAGCAGCACGACCTTGCCGACAGGGGACTACGAGCAGTACTTC. It encodes CASSTTLPTGDYEQYF.